Listed below are T cell receptor beta chains from one sample, sequenced in a study of blood T cell repertoires in COVID-19. Sequenced by immunoSEQ multiplex PCR; TCRdb stores in-frame clones only, minus some. Seen here are roughly 250,000 clones, approximately 83% observed once, and the top ten hold 15% to 18%. The sequenced sample consisted of peripheral blood. These receptors were collected from a person in their 70s with COVID-19, enrolled during active disease. CDR3s include the opening cysteine and the closing phenylalanine or tryptophan. D genes are given only for firm matches. The size entry is marked missing in some rows and otherwise reads once, few, many or a size class.

J: TRBJ1-1
V: TRBV7-2
size: -
D: TRBD1
DNA: TGTGCCAGCAGCTTTGATTTGACAGGGGACACTGAAGCTTTCTTT
CDR3: CASSFDLTGDTEAFF

J: TRBJ1-1
V: TRBV7-2
size: -
D: -
DNA: TGTGCCAGCAGCTTAGCGCCTGAGCCTGAAGCTTTCTTT
CDR3: CASSLAPEPEAFF

J: TRBJ2-3
V: TRBV4-2
size: -
D: TRBD2
DNA: TGTGCCAGCAGCCAAGCGGGACTAGCCACAGATACGCAGTATTTT
CDR3: CASSQAGLATDTQYF

J: TRBJ2-1
V: TRBV5-1
size: -
D: TRBD2
DNA: TGCGCCAGCAGCACCTTAGGGACTAGCGGGAGGAGCTCCTACAATGAGCAGTTCTTC
CDR3: CASSTLGTSGRSSYNEQFF

J: TRBJ1-3
V: TRBV25-1
size: -
D: -
DNA: TGTGCCAGCAGTGACCGGGGTCGGATCTCTGGAAACACCATATATTTT
CDR3: CASSDRGRISGNTIYF

J: TRBJ2-1
V: TRBV6-4
size: -
D: TRBD1
DNA: TGTGCCAGCAGACCCGACAGGGAATTCCACAATGAGCAGTTCTTC
CDR3: CASRPDREFHNEQFF

J: TRBJ2-7
V: TRBV7-2
size: -
D: TRBD1
DNA: TGTGCCAGCAGCTTACTGCCGGGACAGGGGATCAACGAGCAGTACTTC
CDR3: CASSLLPGQGINEQYF

J: TRBJ1-6
V: TRBV28
size: -
D: -
DNA: TGTGCCAGCAGTTTAGGGGGGAGCCCCTTGCTCCACTTT
CDR3: CASSLGGSPLLHF

J: TRBJ2-5
V: TRBV11-2
size: -
D: TRBD2
DNA: TGTGCCAGCAGCTTAGGAATCGGGGGGAACCGGATCCCGAAAGAGACCCAGTACTTC
CDR3: CASSLGIGGNRIPKETQYF

J: TRBJ1-2
V: TRBV5-4
size: -
D: -
DNA: TGTGCCAGCAGCCCGCGACTTACTTTAGATGGCTACACCTTC
CDR3: CASSPRLTLDGYTF

J: TRBJ1-2
V: TRBV25-1
size: -
D: -
DNA: TGTGCCAGCAGTGAATCAGGCCGTGGCTACACCTTC
CDR3: CASSESGRGYTF

J: TRBJ2-3
V: TRBV5-1
size: -
D: -
DNA: TGCGCCAGCAGCTATAATTCAGATACGCAGTATTTT
CDR3: CASSYNSDTQYF

J: TRBJ2-1
V: TRBV7-3
size: -
D: -
DNA: TGTGCCAGCAGCGAGAGGGCGAGCTCCTACAATGAGCAGTTCTTC
CDR3: CASSERASSYNEQFF

J: TRBJ2-1
V: TRBV6-1
size: -
D: -
DNA: TGTGCCAGCAGTGGACCGATACTAGTTCTAAGTTCGGATGAGCAGTTCTTC
CDR3: CASSGPILVLSSDEQFF

J: TRBJ2-1
V: TRBV11-2
size: -
D: -
DNA: TGTGCCAGCAGCTTAGTTTTAAGTTCTATAACCTACAATGAGCAGTTCTTC
CDR3: CASSLVLSSITYNEQFF

J: TRBJ1-3
V: TRBV6-1
size: -
D: -
DNA: TGTGCCAGCAGTGAAGTTTCGAACAGGCCACCCTCTGGAAACACCATATATTTT
CDR3: CASSEVSNRPPSGNTIYF

J: TRBJ2-1
V: TRBV20-1
size: -
D: TRBD2
DNA: TGCAGTGCTAGTGCATTCCGACTAGCGGGAAACAATGAGCAGTTCTTC
CDR3: CSASAFRLAGNNEQFF

J: TRBJ1-4
V: TRBV28
size: -
D: TRBD1
DNA: TGTGCCAGCAGTTCTCCCGGGACAGGGGGCAATGAAAAACTGTTTTTT
CDR3: CASSSPGTGGNEKLFF

J: TRBJ1-5
V: TRBV19
size: -
D: TRBD1
DNA: TGTGCCAGTAAACGAGACAGGGGGGATCAGCCCCAGCATTTT
CDR3: CASKRDRGDQPQHF

J: TRBJ2-2
V: TRBV7-3
size: -
D: TRBD1
DNA: TGTGCCAGCAGCTTAATGGGACAGGGGGCCGGCGGGGAGCTGTTTTTT
CDR3: CASSLMGQGAGGELFF

J: TRBJ2-5
V: TRBV5-1
size: -
D: -
DNA: TGCGCCAGCAGCTTGGGTGGCGCTATGGGTACGGGGGAGACCCAGTACTTC
CDR3: CASSLGGAMGTGETQYF

J: TRBJ1-4
V: TRBV5-1
size: -
D: -
DNA: TGCGCCAGTTCCGTCGGAGGGGTGGGTAATGAAAAACTGTTTTTT
CDR3: CASSVGGVGNEKLFF

J: TRBJ2-5
V: TRBV27
size: -
D: TRBD2
DNA: TGTGCCAGCAGTTTCGGGACTAGCCCGTTCGAGACCCAGTACTTC
CDR3: CASSFGTSPFETQYF

J: TRBJ1-2
V: TRBV6-5
size: -
D: -
DNA: TGTGCCAGCAGACACCCCGCACCTGGTGGCTACACCTTC
CDR3: CASRHPAPGGYTF

J: TRBJ2-7
V: TRBV18
size: -
D: TRBD2
DNA: TGTGCCAGCTCACCCCTCGGGGTACAGACGGGACTAGCGGACTCCTACGAGCAGTACTTC
CDR3: CASSPLGVQTGLADSYEQYF

J: TRBJ1-4
V: TRBV7-9
size: -
D: -
DNA: TGTGCCAGCAGCTTTTGGATCGGGATATCGGCTGAAAAACTGTTTTTT
CDR3: CASSFWIGISAEKLFF

J: TRBJ1-4
V: TRBV6-5
size: -
D: TRBD1
DNA: TGTGCCAGCAGTCTATACAGGGGAGTAATGGAAAAACTGTTTTTT
CDR3: CASSLYRGVMEKLFF

J: TRBJ1-1
V: TRBV6-2/TRBV6-3
size: -
D: -
DNA: TGTGCCAGCAGTTACACAGGGTGGGGCACTGAAGCTTTCTTT
CDR3: CASSYTGWGTEAFF

J: TRBJ2-3
V: TRBV9
size: once
D: TRBD2
DNA: TGTGCCAGCAGCGCTACTAGCGGGAGGGGAGATACGCAGTATTTT
CDR3: CASSATSGRGDTQYF

J: TRBJ2-1
V: TRBV19
size: few
D: -
DNA: TGTGCCAGTAGTAAATCCCCAGGGCAGGGCCTCTACAATGAGCAGTTCTTC
CDR3: CASSKSPGQGLYNEQFF

J: TRBJ1-3
V: TRBV5-1
size: -
D: -
DNA: TGCGCCAGCAGCTTGGAGCCCGGCTCTGGAAACACCATATATTTT
CDR3: CASSLEPGSGNTIYF

J: TRBJ2-5
V: TRBV28
size: -
D: -
DNA: TGTGCCAGCAGTTTAGGGCCCAGGGAAACCCCGGGAGAGACCCAGTACTTC
CDR3: CASSLGPRETPGETQYF

J: TRBJ1-6
V: TRBV6-2/TRBV6-3
size: -
D: -
DNA: TGTGCCAGCAGCAGGGGCCTTTATAATTCACCCCTCCACTTT
CDR3: CASSRGLYNSPLHF

J: TRBJ1-4
V: TRBV5-1
size: -
D: -
DNA: TGCGCCAGCAGCTTGTTGGGGAGAAAAAATGAAAAACTGTTTTTT
CDR3: CASSLLGRKNEKLFF